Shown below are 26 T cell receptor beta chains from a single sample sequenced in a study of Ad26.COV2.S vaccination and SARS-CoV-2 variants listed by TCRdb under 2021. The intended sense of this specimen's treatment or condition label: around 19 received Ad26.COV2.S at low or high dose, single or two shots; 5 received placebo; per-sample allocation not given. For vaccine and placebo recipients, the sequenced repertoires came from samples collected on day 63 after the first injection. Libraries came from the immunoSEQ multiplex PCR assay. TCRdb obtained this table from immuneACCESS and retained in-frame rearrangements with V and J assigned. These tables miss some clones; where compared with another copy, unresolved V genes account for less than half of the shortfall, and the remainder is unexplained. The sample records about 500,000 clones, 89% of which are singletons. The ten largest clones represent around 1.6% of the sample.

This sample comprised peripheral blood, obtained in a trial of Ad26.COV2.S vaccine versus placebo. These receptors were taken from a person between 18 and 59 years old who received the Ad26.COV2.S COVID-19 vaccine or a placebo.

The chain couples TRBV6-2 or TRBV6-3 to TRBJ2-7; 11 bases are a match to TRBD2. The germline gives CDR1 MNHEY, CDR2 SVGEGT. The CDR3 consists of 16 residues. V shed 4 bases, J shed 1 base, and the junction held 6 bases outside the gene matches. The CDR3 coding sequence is TGTGCCAGCAGTTTCCCTCCTAGCGGGGGGTCCTACGAGCAGTACTTC. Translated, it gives CASSFPPSGGSYEQYF.

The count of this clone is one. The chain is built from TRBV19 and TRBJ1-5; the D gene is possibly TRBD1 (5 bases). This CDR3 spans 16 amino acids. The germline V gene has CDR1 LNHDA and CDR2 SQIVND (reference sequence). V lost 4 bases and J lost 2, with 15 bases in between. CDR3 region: CASSRPGPPGNQPQHF. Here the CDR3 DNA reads TGTGCCAGTAGTAGGCCAGGGCCCCCGGGCAATCAGCCCCAGCATTTT.

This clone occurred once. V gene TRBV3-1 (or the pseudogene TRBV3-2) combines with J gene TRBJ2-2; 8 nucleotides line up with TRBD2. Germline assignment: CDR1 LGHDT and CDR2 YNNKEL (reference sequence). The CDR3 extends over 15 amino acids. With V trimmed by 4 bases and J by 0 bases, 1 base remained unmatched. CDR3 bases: TGTGCCAGCAGCCGAGCGGGAGCGAACACCGGGGAGCTGTTTTTT. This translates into CASSRAGANTGELFF.

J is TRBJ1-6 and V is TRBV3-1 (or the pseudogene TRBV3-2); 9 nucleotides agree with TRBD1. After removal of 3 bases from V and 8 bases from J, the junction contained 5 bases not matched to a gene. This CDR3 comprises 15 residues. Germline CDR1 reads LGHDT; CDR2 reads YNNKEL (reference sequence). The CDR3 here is CASSQGTGHYSPLHF. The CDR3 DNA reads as TGTGCCAGCAGCCAGGGGACAGGGCATTATTCACCCCTCCACTTT.

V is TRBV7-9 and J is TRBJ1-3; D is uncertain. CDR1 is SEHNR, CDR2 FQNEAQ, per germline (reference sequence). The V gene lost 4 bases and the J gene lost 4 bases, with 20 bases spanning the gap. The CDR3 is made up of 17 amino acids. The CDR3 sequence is CASSSSGGEMRGNTIYF. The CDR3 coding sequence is TGTGCCAGCAGCTCGAGTGGTGGGGAGATGAGAGGAAACACCATATATTTT.

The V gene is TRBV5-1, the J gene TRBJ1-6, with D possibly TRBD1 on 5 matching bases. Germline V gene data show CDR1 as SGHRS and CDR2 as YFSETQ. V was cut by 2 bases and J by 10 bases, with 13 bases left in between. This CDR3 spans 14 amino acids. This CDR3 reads CASSFQGRGSPLHF. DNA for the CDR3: TGCGCCAGCAGCTTCCAGGGCCGGGGGTCACCCCTCCACTTT. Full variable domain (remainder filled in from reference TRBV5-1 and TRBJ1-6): KAGVTQTPRYLIKTRGQQVTLSCSPISGHRSVSWYQQTPGQGLQFLFEYFSETQRNKGNFPGRFSGRQFSNSRSEMNVSTLELGDSALYLCASSFQGRGSPLHFGNGTRLTVT.

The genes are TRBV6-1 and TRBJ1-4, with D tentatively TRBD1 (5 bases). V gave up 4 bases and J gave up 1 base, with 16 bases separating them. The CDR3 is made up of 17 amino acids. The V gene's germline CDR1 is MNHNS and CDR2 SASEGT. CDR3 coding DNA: TGTGCCAGCAGTGCCAGACGGACCCAGGGAACTAATGAAAAACTGTTTTTT. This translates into CASSARRTQGTNEKLFF.

The CDR3 DNA reads TGTGCCAGCAGTTACGTCAATCAGCCCCAGCATTTT. This codes for CASSYVNQPQHF. The chain carries TRBV6-2 or TRBV6-3 and TRBJ1-5; D unresolved. Trimming took off 2 bases at V and 3 bases at J, with 2 bases between the two ends. From germline, CDR1 is MNHEY and CDR2 SVGEGT. The CDR3 runs 12 residues.

CDR3 amino acids: CASSLVPHNEQFF. For the CDR3, the DNA is TGCGCCAGCAGCTTAGTTCCTCACAATGAGCAGTTCTTC. The chain employs TRBV5-1 and TRBJ2-1; D not certain. Trimming shortened V by 2 bases and J by 5 bases, and 8 bases separated the two germline ends. The CDR3 length is 13 residues. From germline, CDR1 is SGHRS and CDR2 YFSETQ.

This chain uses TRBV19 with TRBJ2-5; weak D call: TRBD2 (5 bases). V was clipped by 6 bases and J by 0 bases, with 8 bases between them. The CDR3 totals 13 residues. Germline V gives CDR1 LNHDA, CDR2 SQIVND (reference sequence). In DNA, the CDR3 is TGTGCCAGTAGAGAGACTAACCAAGAGACCCAGTACTTC. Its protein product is CASRETNQETQYF.

CDR3 DNA: TGTGCCAGCAGCGTTAGCGGGGGGGCAGCAAACATTCAGTACTTC. Its protein product is CASSVSGGAANIQYF. The chain carries TRBV7-2 and TRBJ2-4; 11 bases fit TRBD2. Germline V lookup: CDR1 SGHTA, CDR2 FQGNSA. V shed 5 bases and J 6 bases; nucleotides not matched to a gene: 6. The CDR3 sequence is 15 residues long. The full variable domain, its missing parts supplied by reference TRBV7-2 and TRBJ2-4, is GAGVSQSPSNKVTEKGKDVELRCDPISGHTALYWYRQSLGQGLEFLIYFQGNSAPDKSGLPSDRFSAERTGGSVSTLTIQRTQQEDSAVYLCASSVSGGAANIQYFGAGTRLSVL.

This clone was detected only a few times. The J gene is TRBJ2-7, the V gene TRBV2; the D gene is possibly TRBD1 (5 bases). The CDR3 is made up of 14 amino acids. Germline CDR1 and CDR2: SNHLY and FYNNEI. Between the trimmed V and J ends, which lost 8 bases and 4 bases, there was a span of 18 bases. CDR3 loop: CASRDEQGYYEQYF. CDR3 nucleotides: TGTGCCAGCCGCGACGAGCAGGGTTATTACGAGCAGTACTTC.

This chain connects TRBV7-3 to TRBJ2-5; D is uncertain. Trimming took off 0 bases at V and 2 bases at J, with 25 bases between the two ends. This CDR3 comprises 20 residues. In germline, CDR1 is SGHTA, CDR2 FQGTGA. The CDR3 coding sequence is TGTGCCAGCAGCTTAACGCTGCTCAGCCGTCAAAAAGGGCGTCAAGAGACCCAGTACTTC. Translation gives CASSLTLLSRQKGRQETQYF.

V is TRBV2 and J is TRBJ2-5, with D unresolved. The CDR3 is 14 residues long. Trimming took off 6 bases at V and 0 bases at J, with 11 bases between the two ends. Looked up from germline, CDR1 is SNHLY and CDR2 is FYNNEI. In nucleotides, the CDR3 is TGTGCCAGCAGGGACCAAGAGTACCAAGAGACCCAGTACTTC. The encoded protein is CASRDQEYQETQYF.

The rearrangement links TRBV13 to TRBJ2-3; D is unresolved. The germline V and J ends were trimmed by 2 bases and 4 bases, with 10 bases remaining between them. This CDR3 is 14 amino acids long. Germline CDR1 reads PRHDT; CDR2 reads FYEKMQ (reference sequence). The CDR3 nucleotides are TGTGCCAGCAGCTTACCCTCTTCGGCAGATACGCAGTATTTT. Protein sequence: CASSLPSSADTQYF. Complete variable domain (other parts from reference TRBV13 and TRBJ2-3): AAGVIQSPRHLIKEKRETATLKCYPIPRHDTVYWYQQGPGQDPQFLISFYEKMQSDKGSIPDRFSAQQFSDYHSELNMSSLELGDSALYFCASSLPSSADTQYFGPGTRLTVL.

CDR3 in amino acids: CASRKDRDYLYEQYF. In DNA, the CDR3 is TGTGCCAGCAGAAAGGACAGGGACTACCTTTACGAGCAGTACTTC. This chain links TRBV2 with TRBJ2-7; a weak D match, TRBD1 (8 bases). The ends were cut back, 6 bases at V and 4 bases at J, with 19 bases in the middle. The CDR3 runs 15 residues. Germline assignment: CDR1 SNHLY and CDR2 FYNNEI.

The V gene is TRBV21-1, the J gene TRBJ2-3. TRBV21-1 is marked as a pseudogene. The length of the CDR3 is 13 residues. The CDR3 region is CASIRACTDTQYF. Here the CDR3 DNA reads TGTGCCAGCATAAGGGCATGCACAGATACGCAGTATTTT.

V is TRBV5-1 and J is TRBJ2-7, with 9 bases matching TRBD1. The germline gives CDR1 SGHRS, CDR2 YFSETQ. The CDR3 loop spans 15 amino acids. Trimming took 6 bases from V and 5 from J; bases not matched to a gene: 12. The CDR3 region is CASTHGTGRHHEQYF. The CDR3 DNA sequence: TGCGCCAGCACCCACGGGACAGGGAGGCACCACGAGCAGTACTTC.

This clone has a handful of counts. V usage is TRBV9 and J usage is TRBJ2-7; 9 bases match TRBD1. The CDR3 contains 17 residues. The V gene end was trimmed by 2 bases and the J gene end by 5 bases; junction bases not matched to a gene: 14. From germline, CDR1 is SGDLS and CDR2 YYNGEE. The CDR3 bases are TGTGCCAGCAGCGTGGGGTCACGGACAGGGGTATTCGACGAGCAGTACTTC. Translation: CASSVGSRTGVFDEQYF.

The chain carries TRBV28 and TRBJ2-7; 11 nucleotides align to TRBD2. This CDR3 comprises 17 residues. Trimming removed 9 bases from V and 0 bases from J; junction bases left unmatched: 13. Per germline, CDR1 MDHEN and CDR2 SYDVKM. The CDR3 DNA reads TGTGCCAGTATACCGGATACTAGCGGGAGAAGCTCCTACGAGCAGTACTTC. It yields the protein CASIPDTSGRSSYEQYF.

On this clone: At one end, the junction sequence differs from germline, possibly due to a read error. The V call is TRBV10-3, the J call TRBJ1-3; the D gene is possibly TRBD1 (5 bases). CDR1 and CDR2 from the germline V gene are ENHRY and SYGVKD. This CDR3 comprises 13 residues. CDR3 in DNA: TGTGCCATGAGTGGGGGTTCTGGAAACACCATATATTTT. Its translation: CAMSGGSGNTIYF.

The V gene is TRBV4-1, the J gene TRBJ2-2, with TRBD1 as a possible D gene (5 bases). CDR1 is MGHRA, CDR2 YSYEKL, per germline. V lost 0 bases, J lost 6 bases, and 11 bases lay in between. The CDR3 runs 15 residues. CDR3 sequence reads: CASSQDFQGAGELFF. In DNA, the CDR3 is TGCGCCAGCAGCCAAGATTTCCAGGGCGCCGGGGAGCTGTTTTTT.

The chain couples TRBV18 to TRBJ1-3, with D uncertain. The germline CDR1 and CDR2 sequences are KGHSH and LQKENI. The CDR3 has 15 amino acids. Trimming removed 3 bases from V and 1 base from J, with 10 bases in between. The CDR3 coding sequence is TGTGCCAGCTCACCCCAGGAGTCGTCTGGAAACACCATATATTTT. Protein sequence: CASSPQESSGNTIYF.

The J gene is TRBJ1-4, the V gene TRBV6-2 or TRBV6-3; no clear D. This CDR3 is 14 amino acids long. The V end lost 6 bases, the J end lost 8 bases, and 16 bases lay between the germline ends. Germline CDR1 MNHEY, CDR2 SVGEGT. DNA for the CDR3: TGTGCCAGCAGCCGACCGCTCCCATCGGAAAAACTGTTTTTT. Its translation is CASSRPLPSEKLFF.

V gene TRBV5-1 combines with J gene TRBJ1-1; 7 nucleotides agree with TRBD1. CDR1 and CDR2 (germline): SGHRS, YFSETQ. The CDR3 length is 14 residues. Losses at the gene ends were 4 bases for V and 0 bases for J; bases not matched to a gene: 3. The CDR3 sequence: CASSEGQMNTEAFF. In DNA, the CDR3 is TGCGCCAGCAGCGAGGGACAGATGAACACTGAAGCTTTCTTT.

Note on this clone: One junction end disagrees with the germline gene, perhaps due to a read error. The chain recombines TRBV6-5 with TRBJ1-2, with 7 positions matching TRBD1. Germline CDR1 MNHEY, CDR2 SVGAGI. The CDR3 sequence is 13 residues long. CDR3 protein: CASSTSDRTSSNF. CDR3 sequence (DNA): TGTGCCAGCAGTACATCGGACAGGACCTCCAGTAACTTC.